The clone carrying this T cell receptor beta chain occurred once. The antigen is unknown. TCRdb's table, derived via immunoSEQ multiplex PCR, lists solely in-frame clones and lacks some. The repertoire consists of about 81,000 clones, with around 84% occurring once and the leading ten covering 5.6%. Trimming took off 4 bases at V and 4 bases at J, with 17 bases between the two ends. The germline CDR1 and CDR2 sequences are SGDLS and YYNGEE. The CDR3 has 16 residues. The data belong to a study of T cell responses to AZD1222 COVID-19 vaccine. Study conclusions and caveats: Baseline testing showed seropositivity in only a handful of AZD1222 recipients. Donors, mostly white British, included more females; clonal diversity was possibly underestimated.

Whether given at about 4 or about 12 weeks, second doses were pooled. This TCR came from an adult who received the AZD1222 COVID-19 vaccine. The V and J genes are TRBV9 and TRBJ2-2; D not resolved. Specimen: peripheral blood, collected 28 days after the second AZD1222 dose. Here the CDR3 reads CASSTRRSSRTGELFF. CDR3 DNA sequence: TGTGCCAGCAGCACTCGGAGATCCTCGCGCACCGGGGAGCTGTTTTTT.